Given below is one T cell receptor beta chain in context. Its recognized antigen is unknown. Qualities for individual bases were not recorded, and no much larger clone is one base off. The data originate from a study of cytomegalovirus exposure and HLA in healthy donors (dated by TCRdb to about 2017). About the full investigation: According to an earlier analysis of 550 to 700 of the donors, about 179 million T cells yielded some 120 million unique TCR beta sequences and around 280 Gb of sequence data. To decide whether each TCR beta V gene segment behaved as functional or pseudogenic, an earlier analysis of some 570 of the donors relied on high-throughput TCR beta sequencing. Every discovery cohort repertoire had been produced on one sequencing platform. Among 398 genotyped donors of the cohort, an average of about 240,000 unique TCR beta nucleotide sequences was sequenced per donor, of which 15% to 20% were non-productive. A later genetic analysis used genome-wide SNP genotypes for about three fifths of the 666 donors, treating that subset as a discovery cohort. HLA typing included class I and class II loci at four-digit resolution. The genetic ancestry cluster associated with self-reported Caucasian donors included 81% of the 350 to 500 genotyped donors. Five DR-DQ haplotypes were handled as single units for association and clustering because linkage in the cohort was strong. Alongside the repertoire data, information on donor age, sex, ethnicity and CMV serostatus was compiled. The number of typed donors differed by locus: about 629-640 for A, B, C, DRB1 and DQB1; 500 to 550 for DQA1; 606 for DPA1; and about 450 for DPB1. Roughly 300 gigabases of sequencing data and around 85 million unique TCR sequences made up an early release that covered approximately 650 HLA-typed donors. Rather than using new phenotypic data, the later analysis identified candidate immune exposures from TCR beta sequences and from how often those sequences occurred across donors. To predict cytomegalovirus infection status, the study brought together high-throughput TCR immunosequencing, statistical association of individual TCRs with disease status, and machine learning. The study aimed to test whether signatures of past pathogen exposure could be identified by cataloging public T cell receptors. Along with the approximately 650-subject first cohort, a separate validation cohort of 120 different subjects was used. The study used immunosequencing to profile the T cell repertoires of hundreds of subjects and linked those repertoires to cytomegalovirus serostatus. To study patterns of TCR occurrence, a later analysis re-analyzed previously published TCR beta repertoires from around 660 donors and added high-resolution HLA genotyping. Results the study describes overall, beyond this receptor: In vitro tests confirmed that a few of the cytomegalovirus-associated TCR beta chains recognize cytomegalovirus antigens. A further reported finding was that TCR beta sequences accurately predicted the HLA-A and HLA-B alleles for most subjects in the first cohort. The classifier was reported to diagnose cytomegalovirus status with high specificity and sensitivity in both the original and validation cohorts. CMV serostatus was the only immune exposure information available for the cohort. HLA typing was unavailable for some donors at each locus, so association tests used only the typed subset. An earlier analysis of approximately 600 of the donors showed that most TCR beta V segments appeared in productive rearrangements either about 87% or about 30% of the time, which broadly matched IMGT annotations. The presence/absence analyses assumed that sequencing depth was roughly uniform across donors, and that assumption may not be true. In a later genetic analysis, fewer N-insertions in productive TCRs were reported among donors in an Asian-associated ancestry cluster than the roughly 710-donor mean. Compared with equally common non-associated chains, HLA-associated TCR beta chains in a later analysis were more clonally expanded and had lower generation probabilities. Correlated functional status among segregating V segments might be attributable to linkage disequilibrium, but an unknown experimental factor could not be ruled out. When HLA alleles, especially DR and DQ, strongly co-occurred, TCR associations were difficult to assign to individual alleles. A later analysis reported that several top co-occurrence clusters appeared linked to parvovirus B19, influenza, CMV and Epstein-Barr virus. A later genetic analysis associated a missense DCLRE1C variant with V-gene and J-gene trimming of TCR beta chains, and an independent cohort replicated the association. The earlier analysis of about 600 of the donors excluded 15 to 20 rarely observed V segments, including chromosome 9 orphons, because counts were too low. The study gave a list of 150 to 200 TCR beta chains associated with cytomegalovirus. Only TCR beta chains were sequenced in this cohort, and the absence of alpha or paired-chain data limited detectable features. Specific HLA alleles were associated with more than 15,000 TCR beta sequences at a false discovery rate of 0.05 in a later analysis. A group of highly shared sequence variants was considered likely to be a technical artifact of the sequencing pipeline. According to a later analysis, most CMV-associated TCR beta chains appeared to be HLA-restricted, and the HLA associations seemed to be driven largely by CMV exposure. The authors suggested that the approach could potentially be extended to other disease states and immunological phenotypes. According to a later analysis, TCR association rates differed among HLA loci, with DRB1 alleles showing the most associated TCRs and HLA-C alleles showing the fewest. Because the 87-base-pair reads could not distinguish some IMGT-functional V segments, including TRBV6-2 and TRBV6-3, those segments were excluded. Most TCR sequences were seen in very few donors, while some public TCRs were found in many individuals.

The CDR3 runs 18 residues from the cysteine to the phenylalanine. Only CDR3 DNA remains: 54 bases, in frame from the first base. The germline V gene specifies SGHRS as CDR1 and YFSETQ as CDR2. V was cut back by 0 bases and J by 6 bases, leaving a gap of 22 bases between them. The cohort consisted of more than 650 healthy bone marrow donors. At the time of sampling, all cohort members were nominally healthy, though unrecorded immune exposures were likely present. The donor was CMV seronegative and was included in the group of a few hundred seronegative cohort members. A peripheral blood sample was collected from each donor, and TCR beta sequencing was performed on peripheral blood mononuclear cells. The Qiagen DNeasy Blood Extraction Kit was used to extract genomic DNA from the blood cell samples. The method behind the library was the immunoSEQ multiplex PCR assay. A mixture of 60 forward primers for TCR Vbeta segments and 13 reverse primers for TCR Jbeta segments was used in the multiplex PCR. The CDR3 region of rearranged TCR beta genes was amplified from genomic DNA by a multiplex PCR assay. The amplified TCR beta libraries were sequenced on the Illumina HiSeq System as 87-base-pair reads. The authors' pipeline ran thus. A later analysis tallied 80 million to 95 million unique TCR beta chains across the 666 repertoires, and approximately 9.9 million of those chains were shared by two or more donors. To remove PCR and sequencing errors, raw reads were error-corrected and collapsed into unique sequences using a nearest-neighbor algorithm that merged closely related sequences. To assign V, D and J gene segments, CDR3 sequences were aligned to IMGT reference sequences. For a sequence to be retained, at least a six-nucleotide match to both a V gene segment and a J gene segment was required. Rearrangements were called productive when the CDR3 lacked stop codons and stayed in frame with V and J; all others were non-productive. Following IMGT convention, CDR3 was defined as the stretch from the second conserved V-encoded cysteine up to the conserved J-encoded phenylalanine. Sequences without an unambiguous match to a single V gene segment were excluded from the earlier analysis of 450 to 650 of the donors. An earlier analysis of fewer than 750 of the donors called V segments functional above 56.7% productive rearrangements and segregating when the between-donor standard deviation exceeded 5%. A statistical classification framework was built for diagnosing cytomegalovirus status from the catalog of TCR beta chain sequences. In a later analysis, V and J genes were assigned by comparing TCR nucleotide sequences against IMGT/GENE-DB human TR gene sequences. Using the TCRdist pipeline, a later analysis assigned CDR3 sequences along with most-parsimonious VDJ recombination scenarios. In a later analysis, each TCR beta chain was defined by its CDR3 amino acid sequence together with its V-gene family, and reads without a unique V-gene family were excluded. In a later analysis, 450 to 600 highly shared, low-generation-probability nucleotide sequences were removed to address suspected cross-contamination and a sequencing artifact. For each public chain, a later analysis derived a clonal expansion index from normalized ranks of inferred template counts within each repertoire. A later analysis computed generation probabilities with a VDJ recombination model fitted to out-of-frame rearrangements, and checked the results against IGoR. A later analysis scored TCR-TCR, TCR-HLA and TCR-CMV co-occurrence with hypergeometric tests, applying a repertoire-size bias correction to TCR pairs. In a later analysis, false discovery rates were estimated by permuting HLA or CMV assignments 20 times. In a later analysis, co-occurring TCRs were grouped with DBSCAN, and TCRdist sequence similarity was added when clustering was performed within HLA-allele-positive subsets. Repertoires with fewer than 30,000 or more than 120,000 public chains, plus five repertoires with anomalous nucleotide sharing, were excluded from co-occurrence clustering. TCRdb's version of the immuneACCESS table is confined to in-frame rearrangements and falls short of the full clone set. An unresolved V gene accounts for under half of the shortfall where checked; the remainder is of unknown origin. V and J calls and clone size are copied from that table; D and trimming were computed from the DNA. This sample holds 160,000 or so clones; approximately 80% were observed only once. The ten largest make up about 1.3% of the sample.

The TCR comes from a male donor in good health and CMV-seronegative. The V and J segments used are TRBV5-1 and TRBJ2-1; matching of 5 bases hints at TRBD2 as the D gene. The sequencing input was PBMCs. At the DNA level, the sequence is TGCGCCAGCAGCTTGGGGCAACCGGGAATAAAATTTACCAATGAGCAGTTCTTC. This encodes CASSLGQPGIKFTNEQFF. The reference TRBV5-1 and TRBJ2-1 proteins fill in what lies around the CDR3, so the full variable domain reads KAGVTQTPRYLIKTRGQQVTLSCSPISGHRSVSWYQQTPGQGLQFLFEYFSETQRNKGNFPGRFSGRQFSNSRSEMNVSTLELGDSALYLCASSLGQPGIKFTNEQFFGPGTRLTVL.